The TCR beta chain under discussion was sequenced for a study of blood T cells in healthy people across ages. This CDR3 has 13 residues. Germline loops: CDR1 SEHNR, CDR2 FQNEAQ (reference sequence). Trimming stripped 3 bases from V and 3 bases from J, with 8 bases between. A second PCR, run for roughly 7 to 12 cycles, used a sample-barcoded 5' primer plus a J-beta primer mix. MiXCR, run by TCRdb on the 5' RACE reads, gives a single entry per CDR3 protein. The table has about a million distinct CDR3 sequences, roughly 51% seen once; the top ten hold 20% to 25%. This clonotype was observed a handful of times.

Sequencing was performed on blood. V usage is TRBV7-9 and J usage is TRBJ1-2; D is ambiguous. The source of this sequence is an older woman in good health. The CDR3 DNA reads TGTGCCAGCAGCTTGGTCACCTACTATGGCTACACCTTC. Translation gives CASSLVTYYGYTF.